This T cell receptor (beta chain) stems from a study of cytomegalovirus exposure and HLA in healthy donors (dated by TCRdb to about 2017). Describing the broader study: An earlier analysis of some 550 of the donors reported 250 to 350 Gb of sequence data and around 120 million unique TCR beta sequences from 150 million to 200 million T cells. An early release that covered approximately 600 HLA-typed donors contained 250 to 350 gigabases of sequencing data and 85 million to 100 million unique TCR sequences. Of the 300 to 500 genotyped donors, more than 75% were placed in the genetic ancestry cluster associated with self-reported Caucasian donors. The study aimed to test whether cataloging public T cell receptors could reveal signatures of past pathogen exposure. The study used immunosequencing to profile the T cell repertoires of approximately 640 subjects and linked those repertoires to cytomegalovirus serostatus. Besides the first cohort of around 700 subjects, a separate validation cohort made up of over 95 different subjects was used. The study combined high-throughput TCR immunosequencing, statistical association of individual TCRs with disease status, and machine learning to predict cytomegalovirus infection status. A later analysis re-examined previously published TCR beta repertoires from several hundred donors and added high-resolution HLA genotyping to investigate patterns of TCR occurrence. In the later analysis, no new phenotypic data were used to find candidate immune exposures; instead, reliance was placed on TCR beta sequences and their occurrence across donors. An earlier analysis of about 620 of the donors applied high-throughput TCR beta sequencing to assess whether each TCR beta V gene segment acted as functional or pseudogenic. Donor age, sex, ethnicity and CMV serostatus were compiled alongside the repertoire data. A later genetic analysis took genome-wide SNP genotypes for about three fifths of the 666 donors and used that subset as a discovery cohort. Every repertoire in the discovery cohort had been generated on one and the same sequencing platform. Both class I and class II loci were covered by HLA typing, at four-digit resolution. Typing coverage differed by locus: A, B, C, DRB1 and DQB1 were typed in roughly 629-640 donors, DQA1 in approximately 520, DPA1 in over 600, and DPB1 in just under 490. Several DR-DQ haplotypes were treated as single units for association and clustering because of strong linkage in the cohort. Across around 400 genotyped donors of the cohort, an average of about 240,000 unique TCR beta nucleotide sequences per donor were sequenced, and approximately 17% of those sequences were non-productive.

The cohort comprised 550 to 700 healthy bone marrow donors. All cohort members were sampled while nominally healthy, although unrecorded immune exposures were likely present. The donor was CMV seronegative and belonged to the group of 352 seronegative cohort members. A peripheral blood sample was collected from each donor, and TCR beta sequencing was performed on peripheral blood mononuclear cells. The Qiagen DNeasy Blood Extraction Kit was used to extract genomic DNA from the blood cell samples. V is shortened by 0 bases, J by 13 bases, and the region joining them spans 16 bases. The cysteine opens and the phenylalanine closes a CDR3 of 15 amino acids. Only the CDR3 region is kept as DNA, spanning 45 bases read in frame from base 1. The germline V gene (reference sequence) specifies SEHNR as CDR1 and FQNEAQ as CDR2. Broader findings and caveats from the paper: In both the original and validation cohorts, the classifier was reported to diagnose cytomegalovirus status with high specificity and sensitivity. In a later analysis, around 17,000 TCR beta sequences were associated with specific HLA alleles at a false discovery rate of 0.05. A later genetic analysis associated a missense DCLRE1C variant with V-gene and J-gene trimming of TCR beta chains, and an independent cohort replicated the association. This cohort had only TCR beta chains sequenced, and the lack of alpha or paired-chain data limited which features could be detected. Assigning TCR associations to individual alleles was difficult when HLA alleles, especially DR and DQ, strongly co-occurred. Because counts were too low, about 15 rarely observed V segments, including chromosome 9 orphons, were left out of the earlier analysis of a few hundred of the donors. A later analysis reported that several top co-occurrence clusters appeared linked to parvovirus B19, influenza, CMV and Epstein-Barr virus. HLA typing was unavailable for some donors at each locus, so association tests used only the typed subset. Most TCR sequences were seen in very few donors, while some public TCRs were found in many individuals. A later analysis found that most CMV-associated TCR beta chains appeared HLA-restricted, with HLA associations seemingly driven largely by CMV exposure. A cluster of highly shared sequence variants was judged likely to represent a technical artifact of the sequencing pipeline. According to a later analysis, TCR association rates differed among HLA loci, with DRB1 alleles showing the most associated TCRs and HLA-C alleles showing the fewest. The 87-base-pair reads could not distinguish some IMGT-functional V segments, including TRBV6-2 and TRBV6-3, so those segments were excluded. Roughly uniform sequencing depth across donors was assumed in presence/absence analyses, although this assumption may not hold. A total of 164 TCR beta chains were listed by the study as associated with cytomegalovirus. Three of the identified cytomegalovirus-associated TCR beta chains were confirmed in vitro to be specific for cytomegalovirus antigens. In a later analysis, HLA-associated TCR beta chains were found to be more clonally expanded and to have lower generation probabilities than equally common non-associated chains. A further reported finding was that TCR beta sequences accurately predicted the HLA-A and HLA-B alleles for most subjects in the first cohort. CMV serostatus was the only immune exposure information available for the cohort. It was suggested by the authors that the approach could potentially be generalized to other disease states and immunological phenotypes. Correlated functional status among segregating V segments might reflect linkage disequilibrium, but an unknown experimental factor could not be ruled out. According to a later genetic analysis, donors in an Asian-associated ancestry cluster had fewer N-insertions in productive TCRs than the approximately 610-donor mean. An earlier analysis of several hundred of the donors showed that most TCR beta V segments appeared in productive rearrangements either about 87% or about 30% of the time, which broadly matched IMGT annotations.

Libraries were prepared through the immunoSEQ multiplex PCR assay. The multiplex PCR relied on a mix of 60 forward primers for TCR Vbeta segments and 13 reverse primers for TCR Jbeta segments. The CDR3 region of rearranged TCR beta genes was amplified from genomic DNA by a multiplex PCR assay. On the Illumina HiSeq System, the amplified TCR beta libraries were sequenced as 87-base-pair reads. The authors processed their data as follows. In a later analysis, 70 million to 95 million unique TCR beta chains were counted across the roughly 610 repertoires, and approximately 11 million of these chains were shared by at least two donors. To remove PCR and sequencing errors, raw reads were error-corrected and collapsed into unique sequences using a nearest-neighbor algorithm that merged closely related sequences. V, D and J gene segments were assigned by aligning CDR3 sequences to IMGT reference sequences. For a sequence to be retained, a match of at least six nucleotides was required to both a V gene segment and a J gene segment. Rearrangements were classified as productive when the CDR3 lacked stop codons and remained in frame with V and J, and all other rearrangements were classified as non-productive. Following IMGT convention, CDR3 was defined as the stretch from the second conserved V-encoded cysteine up to the conserved J-encoded phenylalanine. In an earlier analysis of more than 550 of the donors, sequences lacking an unambiguous match to a single V gene segment were excluded. In an earlier analysis of some 590 of the donors, a V segment was called functional when productive rearrangements were above 56.7%, and segregating when the standard deviation between donors exceeded 5%. A statistical classification framework was built for diagnosing cytomegalovirus status from the catalog of TCR beta chain sequences. In a later analysis, V and J genes were assigned by comparing TCR nucleotide sequences against IMGT/GENE-DB human TR gene sequences. A later analysis assigned CDR3 sequences and most-parsimonious VDJ recombination scenarios with the TCRdist pipeline. In a later analysis, each TCR beta chain was defined by its CDR3 amino acid sequence together with its V-gene family, and reads without a unique V-gene family were excluded. In a later analysis, 500 to 700 highly shared, low-generation-probability nucleotide sequences were removed to address suspected cross-contamination and a sequencing artifact. A later analysis calculated a clonal expansion index for each public chain from normalized within-repertoire ranks of inferred template counts. In a later analysis, generation probabilities were computed using a VDJ recombination model fitted to out-of-frame rearrangements, and the results were checked against IGoR. Hypergeometric tests were used in a later analysis to score TCR-TCR, TCR-HLA and TCR-CMV co-occurrence, with a repertoire-size bias correction applied to the TCR pairs. A later analysis estimated false discovery rates by permuting HLA or CMV assignments 20 times. In a later analysis, co-occurring TCRs were grouped using DBSCAN, with TCRdist sequence similarity added in when clustering inside HLA-allele-positive subsets. Repertoires with fewer than 30,000 or more than 120,000 public chains, plus five repertoires with anomalous nucleotide sharing, were excluded from co-occurrence clustering. TCRdb retrieved this table from immuneACCESS and kept in-frame rearrangements only. Not all clones are present; in checked studies, unresolved V genes account for under half, and no reason is known for the remainder. V, J and clone size were drawn from that table, and D and trimming were deduced from the DNA. Across this sample there are 150,000 to 200,000 clones, with 77% seen only once. About 1.3% of the sample comes from the top ten.

Comments on this clone: The specificity of this receptor is unknown. Base qualities are not recorded, but no much larger clone differs from it by a single base.

The sequence derives from a woman in her thirties in good health and CMV-seronegative. Recombination joined TRBV7-9 with TRBJ1-6; TRBD1 is a possible D gene, resting on 6 matching bases. What was sequenced was PBMCs. The CDR3 in this case is CASSLARGAGGPLHF. The DNA sequence follows: TGTGCCAGCAGCTTAGCGCGAGGCGCTGGGGGCCCCCTCCACTTT.